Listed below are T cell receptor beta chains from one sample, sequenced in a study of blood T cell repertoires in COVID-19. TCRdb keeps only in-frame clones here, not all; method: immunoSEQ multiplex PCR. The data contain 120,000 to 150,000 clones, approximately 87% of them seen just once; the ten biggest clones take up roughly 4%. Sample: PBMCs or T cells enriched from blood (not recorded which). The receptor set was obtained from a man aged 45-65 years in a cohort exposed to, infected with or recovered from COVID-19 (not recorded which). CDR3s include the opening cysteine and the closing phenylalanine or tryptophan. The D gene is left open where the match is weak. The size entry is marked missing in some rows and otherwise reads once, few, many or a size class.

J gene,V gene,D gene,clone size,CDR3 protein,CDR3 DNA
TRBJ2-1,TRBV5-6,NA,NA,CASSSTGPDEQFF,TGTGCCAGCAGCTCAACAGGGCCCGATGAGCAGTTCTTC
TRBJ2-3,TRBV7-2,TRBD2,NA,CASSFFLAGSTDTQYF,TGTGCCAGCAGCTTCTTCCTAGCGGGGTCCACAGATACGCAGTATTTT
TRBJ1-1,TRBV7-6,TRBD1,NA,CASSLVAGGSVNTEAFF,TGTGCCAGCAGCTTAGTGGCAGGGGGGTCAGTTAACACTGAAGCTTTCTTT
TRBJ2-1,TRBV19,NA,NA,CASSMGTPFFSYNEQFF,TGTGCCAGTAGTATGGGGACACCATTTTTCTCCTACAATGAGCAGTTCTTC
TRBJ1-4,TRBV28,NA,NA,CASSFDRGILFF,TGTGCCAGCAGTTTCGATCGGGGAATACTGTTTTTT
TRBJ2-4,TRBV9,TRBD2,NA,CASSLLGGDIQYF,TGTGCCAGCAGCCTCCTCGGGGGGGACATTCAGTACTTC
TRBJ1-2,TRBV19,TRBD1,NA,CASSPQGAGGYTF,TGTGCCAGTAGTCCGCAGGGGGCCGGTGGCTACACCTTC
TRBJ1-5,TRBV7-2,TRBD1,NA,CASSLGGGGTGNQPQHF,TGTGCCAGCAGCTTAGGAGGGGGCGGGACGGGCAATCAGCCCCAGCATTTT
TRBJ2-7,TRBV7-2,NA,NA,CASSPSYEQYF,TGTGCCAGCAGCCCATCATACGAGCAGTACTTC
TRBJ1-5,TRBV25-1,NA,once,CASSERGNQPQHF,TGTGCCAGCAGTGAAAGGGGTAATCAGCCCCAGCATTTT
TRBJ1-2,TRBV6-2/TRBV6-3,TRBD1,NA,CASSRQGLGYTF,TGTGCCAGCAGTCGACAGGGGCTTGGCTACACCTTC
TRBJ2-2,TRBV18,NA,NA,CASSNSPNTGELFF,TGTGCCAGCTCCAACAGCCCGAACACCGGGGAGCTGTTTTTT
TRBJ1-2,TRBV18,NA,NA,CASSPPAANYGYTF,TGTGCCAGCTCACCACCGGCAGCTAACTATGGCTACACCTTC
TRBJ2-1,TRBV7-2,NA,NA,CASSSGLLGGQFF,TGTGCCAGCAGCTCGGGACTCCTGGGAGGTCAGTTCTTC